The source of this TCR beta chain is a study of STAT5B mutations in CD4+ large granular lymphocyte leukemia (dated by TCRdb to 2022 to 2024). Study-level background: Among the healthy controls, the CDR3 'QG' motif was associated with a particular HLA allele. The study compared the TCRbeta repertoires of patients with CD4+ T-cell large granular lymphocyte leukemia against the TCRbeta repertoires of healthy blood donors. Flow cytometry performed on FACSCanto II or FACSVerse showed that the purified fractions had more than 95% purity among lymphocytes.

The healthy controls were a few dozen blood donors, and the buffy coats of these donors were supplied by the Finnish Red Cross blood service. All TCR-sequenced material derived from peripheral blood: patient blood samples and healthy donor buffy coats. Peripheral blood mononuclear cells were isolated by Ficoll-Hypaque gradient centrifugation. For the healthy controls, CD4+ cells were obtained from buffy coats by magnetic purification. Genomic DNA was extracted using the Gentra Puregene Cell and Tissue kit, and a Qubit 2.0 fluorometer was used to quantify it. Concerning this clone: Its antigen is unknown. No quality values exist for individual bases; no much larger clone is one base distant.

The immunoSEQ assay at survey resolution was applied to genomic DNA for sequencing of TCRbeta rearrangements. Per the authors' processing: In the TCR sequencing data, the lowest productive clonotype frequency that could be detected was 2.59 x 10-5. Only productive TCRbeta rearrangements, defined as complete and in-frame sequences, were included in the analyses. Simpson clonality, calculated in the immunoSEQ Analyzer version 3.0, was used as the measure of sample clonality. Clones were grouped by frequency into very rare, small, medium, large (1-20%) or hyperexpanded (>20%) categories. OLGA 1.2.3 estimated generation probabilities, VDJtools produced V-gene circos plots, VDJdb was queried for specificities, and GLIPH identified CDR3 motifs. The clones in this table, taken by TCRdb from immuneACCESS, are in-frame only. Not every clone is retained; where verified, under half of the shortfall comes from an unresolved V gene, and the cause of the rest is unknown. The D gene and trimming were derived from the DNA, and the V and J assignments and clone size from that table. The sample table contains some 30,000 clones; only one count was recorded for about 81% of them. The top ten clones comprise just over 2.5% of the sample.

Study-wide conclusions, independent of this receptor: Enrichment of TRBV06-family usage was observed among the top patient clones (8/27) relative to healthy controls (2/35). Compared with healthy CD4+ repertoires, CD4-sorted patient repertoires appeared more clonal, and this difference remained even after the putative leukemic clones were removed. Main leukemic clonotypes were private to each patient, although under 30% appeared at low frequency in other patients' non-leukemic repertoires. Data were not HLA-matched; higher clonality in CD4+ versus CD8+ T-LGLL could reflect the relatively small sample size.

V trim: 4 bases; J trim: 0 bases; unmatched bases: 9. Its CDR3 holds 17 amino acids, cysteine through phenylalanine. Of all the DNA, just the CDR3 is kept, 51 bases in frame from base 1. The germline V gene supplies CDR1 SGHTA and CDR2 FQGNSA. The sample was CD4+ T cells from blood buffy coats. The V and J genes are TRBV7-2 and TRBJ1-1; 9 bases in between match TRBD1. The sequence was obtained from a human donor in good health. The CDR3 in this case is CASSSFPGQGLNTEAFF. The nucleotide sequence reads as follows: TGTGCCAGCAGCTCCTTTCCGGGACAGGGATTGAACACTGAAGCTTTCTTT.